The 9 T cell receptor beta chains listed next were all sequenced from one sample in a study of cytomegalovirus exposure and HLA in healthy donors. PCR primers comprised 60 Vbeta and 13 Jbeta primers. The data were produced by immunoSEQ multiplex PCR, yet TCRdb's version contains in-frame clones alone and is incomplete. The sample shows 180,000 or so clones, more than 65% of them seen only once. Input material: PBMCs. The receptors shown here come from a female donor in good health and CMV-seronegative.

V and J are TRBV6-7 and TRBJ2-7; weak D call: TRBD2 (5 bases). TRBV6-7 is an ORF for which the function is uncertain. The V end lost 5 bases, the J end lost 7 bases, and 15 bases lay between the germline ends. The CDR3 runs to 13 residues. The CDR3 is CASSEWTDEEQYF. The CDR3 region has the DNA TGTGCCAGCAGTGAATGGACTGATGAAGAGCAGTACTTC.

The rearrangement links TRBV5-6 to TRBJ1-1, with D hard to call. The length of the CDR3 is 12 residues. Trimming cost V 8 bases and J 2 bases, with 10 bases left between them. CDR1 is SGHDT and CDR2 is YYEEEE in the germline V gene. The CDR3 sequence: CASLRFNTEAFF. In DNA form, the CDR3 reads TGTGCCAGTCTCCGGTTCAACACTGAAGCTTTCTTT.

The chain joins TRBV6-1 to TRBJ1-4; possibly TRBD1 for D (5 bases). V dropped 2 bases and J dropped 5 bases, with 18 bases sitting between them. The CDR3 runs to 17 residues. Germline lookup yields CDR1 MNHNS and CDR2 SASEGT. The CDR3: CASSESIRETENEKLFF. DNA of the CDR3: TGTGCCAGCAGTGAAAGTATACGAGAGACAGAAAATGAAAAACTGTTTTTT.

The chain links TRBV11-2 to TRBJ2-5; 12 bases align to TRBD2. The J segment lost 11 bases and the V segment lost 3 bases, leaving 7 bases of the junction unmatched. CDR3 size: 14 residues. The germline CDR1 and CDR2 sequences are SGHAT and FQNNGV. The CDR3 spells CASSFLLAGGVQYF. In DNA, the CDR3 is TGTGCCAGCAGCTTCTTACTAGCGGGAGGCGTGCAGTACTTC.

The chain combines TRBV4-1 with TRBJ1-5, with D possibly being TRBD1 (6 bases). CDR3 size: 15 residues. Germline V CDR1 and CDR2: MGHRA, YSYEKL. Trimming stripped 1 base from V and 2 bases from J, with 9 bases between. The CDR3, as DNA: TGCGCCAGCAGCCAAGTACAGGGTGGCAATCAGCCCCAGCATTTT. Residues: CASSQVQGGNQPQHF.

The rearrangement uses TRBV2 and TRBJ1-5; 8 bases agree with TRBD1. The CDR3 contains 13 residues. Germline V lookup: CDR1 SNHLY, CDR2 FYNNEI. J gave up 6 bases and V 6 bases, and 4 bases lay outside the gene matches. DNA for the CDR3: TGTGCCAGCAGACAGGGGGTCGCTCAGCCCCAGCATTTT. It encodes CASRQGVAQPQHF.

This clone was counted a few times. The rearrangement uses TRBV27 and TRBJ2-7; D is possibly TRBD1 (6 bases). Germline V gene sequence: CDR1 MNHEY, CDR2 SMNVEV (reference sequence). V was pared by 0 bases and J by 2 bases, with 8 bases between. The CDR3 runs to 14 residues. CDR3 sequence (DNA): TGTGCCAGCAGTTTATCCAGGGGCCCCTACGAGCAGTACTTC. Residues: CASSLSRGPYEQYF.

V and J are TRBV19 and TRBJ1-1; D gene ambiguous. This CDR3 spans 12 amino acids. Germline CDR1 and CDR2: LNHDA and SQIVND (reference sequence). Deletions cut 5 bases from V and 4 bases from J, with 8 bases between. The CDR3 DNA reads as TGTGCCAGTAGTCAAATCGGCACTGAAGCTTTCTTT. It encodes CASSQIGTEAFF.

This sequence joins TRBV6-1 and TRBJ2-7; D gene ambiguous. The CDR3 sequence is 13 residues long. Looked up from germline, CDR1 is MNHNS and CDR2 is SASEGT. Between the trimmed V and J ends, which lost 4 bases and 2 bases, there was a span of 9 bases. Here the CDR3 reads CASSAGGPYEQYF. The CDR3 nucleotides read TGTGCCAGCAGTGCTGGCGGCCCCTACGAGCAGTACTTC.